This T cell receptor (beta chain) was sequenced in a study of human T cells and chemical hapten exposure. Study-level information: Upper inner arm skin measuring 2 cm by 2 cm received 2% DPC for sensitization. Patients' scalps got diphenylcyclopropenone weekly throughout the approximately 25-week study.

This clonotype was detected a few times. Its target is not known. Overall study results and limits: The study found that PT1 expanded TCR counts correlated positively with patch test score.

The time point was: patch test 3, about 24 weeks after DPC sensitization. The treatment was: therapeutic diphenylcyclopropenone sensitization with weekly scalp DPC. The authors' total RNA extraction used unfractionated whole blood. There are 15 residues in the CDR3. Trimming took 3 bases from V and 2 from J, leaving 13 bases between them. The germline gives CDR1 KGHSH, CDR2 LQKENI. Each CDR3 protein is one row after TCRdb ran MiXCR on the RACE reads. The sample holds roughly 90,000 distinct CDR3 sequences, 11% seen once. This chain connects TRBV18 to TRBJ1-2, with D unresolved. The source of this sequence is a woman in her 30s with alopecia areata. Some clones in this sample may be carry-over from other donors' samples. The sequences come from whole blood, collected in connection with sensitization to the hapten diphenylcyclopropenone (DPC). The CDR3 nucleotides read TGTGCCAGCTCACCTGAGCTTTCCAGCAACTATGGCTACACCTTC. This encodes CASSPELSSNYGYTF.